Sequencing of this TCR beta chain was carried out in a study of blood T cells in healthy people across ages. The wider study: Template switching caught about one barcoded beta molecule for each two T cells.

The CDR3 extends over 15 amino acids. The germline V and J ends were trimmed by 0 bases and 7 bases, with 13 bases remaining between them. CDR1 is DFQATT and CDR2 is SNEGSKA in the germline V gene (reference sequence). PBMCs numbering at least 6 million were isolated per sample. Together with a sample-barcoded 5' primer, a J-beta primer mix was included in a second PCR lasting about 6 to 12 cycles. TCRdb reprocessed the 5' RACE reads with MiXCR, giving one entry per CDR3 protein. The sample yields under 800,000 distinct CDR3 sequences, about 42% seen once. The receptor's source is a woman aged 60-70 years in good health. The rearrangement uses TRBV20-1 and TRBJ1-6, with TRBD1 as a possible D gene (5 bases). Sequenced sample: blood. In DNA, the CDR3 is TGCAGTGCTAGAGAAACAGGCGGGGGGAATTCACCCCTCCACTTT. Translating it yields CSARETGGGNSPLHF.